One and the same sample provided the 4 T cell receptor beta chains below, sequenced in a study of graft-versus-host responses after intestinal transplantation. Clones were sequenced by immunoSEQ multiplex PCR, and TCRdb holds only the in-frame ones, with some missing. The sample contains about 15,000 clones, approximately 62% of which appear only once. Once graft tissue had been processed, intraepithelial and lamina propria lymphocytes were released. The sample consisted of ileum tissue, taken 524 days after transplant. Receptor source: a human patient who received an intestinal transplant, so some T cells may come from the graft donor.

The genes are TRBV21-1 and TRBJ2-5; the table assigns TRBD1, which was not confirmed against the DNA. TRBV21-1 is a recognized pseudogene. This CDR3 is built from 13 residues. CDR3 in DNA: TGTGCCAGCAGTGAACACCAGGAAGAGACCCAGTACTTC. Amino acids: CASSEHQEETQYF.

This clone came up a few times. The rearrangement links TRBV2 to TRBJ2-1; 12 bases fit TRBD2. This CDR3 is built from 16 residues. The germline gives CDR1 SNHLY, CDR2 FYNNEI. The ends lost 6 bases at V and 7 bases at J; junction bases unmatched: 10. CDR3 protein: CASSDLLAGGSNEQFF. The CDR3 DNA reads TGTGCCAGCAGCGATTTACTAGCGGGGGGAAGTAATGAGCAGTTCTTC.

The J gene is TRBJ2-2, the V gene TRBV28, with D perhaps matching TRBD2 (7 bases). V gave up 3 bases and J gave up 1 base, with 15 bases separating them. Germline V lookup: CDR1 MDHEN, CDR2 SYDVKM. The CDR3 has 17 residues. The CDR3 DNA reads as TGTGCCAGCAGTTTGGGCGGCGGGGGCCGGAACACCGGGGAGCTGTTTTTT. It translates to CASSLGGGGRNTGELFF.

This clone is categorized as large. The chain links TRBV2 to TRBJ1-2, with D unresolved. V lost 10 bases and J 4 bases, leaving 16 bases between the germline ends. Germline V CDR1 and CDR2: SNHLY, FYNNEI. The CDR3 covers 13 residues. The CDR3: CATRLAVAYGYTF. The CDR3 bases are TGTGCCACCCGCCTAGCAGTGGCCTATGGCTACACCTTC. The variable domain in full, completed from reference TRBV2 and TRBJ1-2, reads EPEVTQTPSHQVTQMGQEVILRCVPISNHLYFYWYRQILGQKVEFLVSFYNNEISEKSEIFDDQFSVERPDGSNFTLKIRSTKLEDSAMYFCATRLAVAYGYTFGSGTRLTVV.